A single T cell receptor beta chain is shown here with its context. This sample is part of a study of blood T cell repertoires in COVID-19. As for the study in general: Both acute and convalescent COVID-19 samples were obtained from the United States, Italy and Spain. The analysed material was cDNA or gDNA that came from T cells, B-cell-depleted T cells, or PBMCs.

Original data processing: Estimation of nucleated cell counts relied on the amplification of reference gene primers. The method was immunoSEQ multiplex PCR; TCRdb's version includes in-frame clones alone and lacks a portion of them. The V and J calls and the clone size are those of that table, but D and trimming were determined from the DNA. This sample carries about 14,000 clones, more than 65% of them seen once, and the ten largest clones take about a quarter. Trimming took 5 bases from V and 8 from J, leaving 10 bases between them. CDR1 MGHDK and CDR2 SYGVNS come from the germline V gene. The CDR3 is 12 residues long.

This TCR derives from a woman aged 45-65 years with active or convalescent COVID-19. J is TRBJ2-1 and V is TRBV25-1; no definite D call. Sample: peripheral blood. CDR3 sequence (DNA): TGTGCCAGCAGTCCCAACCTATATGAGCAGTTCTTC. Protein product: CASSPNLYEQFF.